The clone carrying this TCR beta chain has only one observation. The data originate from a study of blood T cell repertoires in COVID-19. For the study at large: Samples representing acute and convalescent COVID-19 were sourced from the United States, Italy and Spain. From T cells, B-cell-depleted T cells, or PBMCs came the material, which was cDNA or gDNA.

Here immunoSEQ multiplex PCR was the method, and the copy in TCRdb shows in-frame clones only, minus some. The table lists 130,000 or so clones, 86% of them singletons, with over 10% in the top ten. Trimming stripped 0 bases from V and 0 bases from J, with 7 bases between. Germline-derived CDR1 and CDR2 are SGHRS and YFSETQ. The CDR3 extends over 15 amino acids. The J gene is TRBJ1-5, the V gene TRBV5-1; possibly TRBD1 for D (5 bases). The sequenced sample was peripheral blood. This TCR derives from a woman in her 70s with COVID-19, enrolled during active disease. CDR3 in amino acids: CASSLATVSNQPQHF. The CDR3 nucleotides read TGCGCCAGCAGCTTGGCGACAGTTAGCAATCAGCCCCAGCATTTT.